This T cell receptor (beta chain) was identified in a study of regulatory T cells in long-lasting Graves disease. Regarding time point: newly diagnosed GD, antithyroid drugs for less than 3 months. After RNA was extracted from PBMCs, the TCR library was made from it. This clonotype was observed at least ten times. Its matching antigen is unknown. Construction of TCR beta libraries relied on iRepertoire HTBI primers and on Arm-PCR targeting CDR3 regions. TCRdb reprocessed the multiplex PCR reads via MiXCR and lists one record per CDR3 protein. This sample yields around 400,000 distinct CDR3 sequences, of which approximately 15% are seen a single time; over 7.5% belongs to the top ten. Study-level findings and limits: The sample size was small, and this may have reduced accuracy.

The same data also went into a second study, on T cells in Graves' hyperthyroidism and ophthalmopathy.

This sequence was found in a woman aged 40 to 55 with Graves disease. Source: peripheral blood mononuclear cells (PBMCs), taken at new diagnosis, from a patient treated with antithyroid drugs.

CDR3 sequence (DNA): TGTGCCAGCAGCGAAGTAGGTGGGACTAGCGGGAGGACCGGCACAGATACGCAGTATTTT. This translates into CASSEVGGTSGRTGTDTQYF. This sequence joins TRBV25-1 and TRBJ2-3; 15 bases line up with TRBD2. CDR3 length equals 20 residues. The V gene end was trimmed by 6 bases and the J gene end by 1 base; junction bases not matched to a gene: 14. Germline CDR1 reads MGHDK; CDR2 reads SYGVNS.